One and the same sample provided the 32 T cell receptor beta chains below, sequenced in a study of OX40 agonist ivuxolimab in advanced cancers. Generated by immunoSEQ multiplex PCR, the TCRdb table keeps only in-frame clones and is missing some. In the table there are 72,000 or so clones, 87% of which are singletons. The sequencing here drew on CD4+ or CD8+ T cells sorted from blood, taken in a trial of the OX40 agonist ivuxolimab. The receptor source for this set is an adult with an advanced solid tumor such as melanoma, head and neck, liver or kidney cancer.

The J gene is TRBJ2-7, the V gene TRBV6-5, with TRBD2 as a possible D gene (6 bases). Trimming left V 5 bases short and J 7 bases short, with 15 bases between. Germline values: CDR1 MNHEY, CDR2 SVGAGI. CDR3 length: 13 residues. The CDR3 DNA follows: TGTGCCAGCAGTCGAGGGACTCCTCAGGAGCAGTACTTC. Protein: CASSRGTPQEQYF.

The chain employs TRBV10-1 and TRBJ2-5, with unresolved D. Trimming pared 0 bases from V and 4 bases from J, leaving 6 bases between. Per germline, CDR1 WNHNN and CDR2 SYGVQD (reference sequence). The length of the CDR3 is 13 residues. The DNA for the CDR3 is TGCGCCAGCAGTGAGTCTTCGGTAGAGACCCAGTACTTC. Residues: CASSESSVETQYF.

The V call is TRBV19, the J call TRBJ2-1, with D possibly called TRBD1 or TRBD2 (5 bases each). This CDR3 is 15 amino acids long. The V and J ends lost 5 bases and 7 bases respectively, with 18 bases between them. CDR1 LNHDA and CDR2 SQIVND come from the germline V gene (reference sequence). The DNA of the CDR3 is TGTGCCAGTAGTCCTACCGGGACCGGCTCGAATGAGCAGTTCTTC. Amino acids: CASSPTGTGSNEQFF. The full variable domain, rest sourced from reference TRBV19 and TRBJ2-1, is DGGITQSPKYLFRKEGQNVTLSCEQNLNHDAMYWYRQDPGQGLRLIYYSQIVNDFQKGDIAEGYSVSREKKESFPLTVTSAQKNPTAFYLCASSPTGTGSNEQFFGPGTRLTVL.

This chain connects TRBV28 to TRBJ2-3, with 9 bases lining up with TRBD2. The germline V gene has CDR1 MDHEN and CDR2 SYDVKM. There are 21 residues in the CDR3. Trimming took 3 bases from V and 1 from J; bases not matched to a gene: 20. CDR3 DNA: TGTGCCAGCAGTTTTAAGTGGGTGGTGCGGGAGGGTCTCGGAGGCACAGATACGCAGTATTTT. Translating gives CASSFKWVVREGLGGTDTQYF.

The V call is TRBV6-5, the J call TRBJ1-1; D remains unclear. Trimming stripped 7 bases from V and 0 bases from J, with 9 bases between. This CDR3 is 13 amino acids long. The germline V gene has CDR1 MNHEY and CDR2 SVGAGI. CDR3 sequence reads: CASTGFMNTEAFF. CDR3 sequence (DNA): TGTGCCAGCACGGGCTTCATGAACACTGAAGCTTTCTTT.

The chain recombines TRBV18 with TRBJ2-5; TRBD1 agrees at 9 bases. Per germline, CDR1 KGHSH and CDR2 LQKENI. The trim removed 0 bases at V and 7 bases at J, leaving 9 bases unmatched. This CDR3 has 16 residues. CDR3 protein: CASSPPGAQGASTQYF. The CDR3 nucleotides are TGTGCCAGCTCACCACCTGGAGCACAGGGGGCTTCGACCCAGTACTTC.

The chain links TRBV18 to TRBJ2-3; TRBD2 matches at 9 bases. Trimming at V came to 2 bases and at J to 4 bases, leaving 1 base not matched to a gene. Germline V gene data show CDR1 as KGHSH and CDR2 as LQKENI. The CDR3 totals 14 residues. CDR3 sequence: CASSPAGGPDTQYF. The CDR3 DNA is TGTGCCAGCTCACCAGCGGGAGGGCCAGATACGCAGTATTTT.

V and J are TRBV5-1 and TRBJ1-1; D may be TRBD1 (5 bases). V lost 4 bases to trimming and J lost 11 bases, with 24 bases between them. Germline values: CDR1 SGHRS, CDR2 YFSETQ. The CDR3 extends over 15 amino acids. CDR3 residues: CASSRTYGRAEVAFF. CDR3 coding DNA: TGCGCCAGCAGCCGTACATACGGCAGGGCCGAGGTGGCTTTCTTT.

Turning to this clone: The junction does not match germline at one end; this may be a read error. V and J are TRBV7-9 and TRBJ2-7; D is unresolved. There are 13 residues in the CDR3. The germline V gene has CDR1 SEHNR and CDR2 FQNEAQ (reference sequence). CDR3 coding DNA: TGTGCCAGCAGCCTAGGGCGGACGGACGACCAGTACTTC. Protein: CASSLGRTDDQYF.

The chain has TRBV28 and TRBJ2-7; a weak D match, TRBD2 (6 bases). V was trimmed by 2 bases and J by 2 bases, leaving 13 bases between them. Germline V CDR1 and CDR2: MDHEN, SYDVKM. The CDR3 is 15 amino acids. This CDR3 is CASSLAQRVTYEQYF. As DNA, the CDR3 is TGTGCCAGCAGTTTAGCCCAGCGGGTTACCTACGAGCAGTACTTC.

V and J are TRBV5-1 and TRBJ1-4; D gene ambiguous. Per the germline V gene, CDR1 is SGHRS and CDR2 is YFSETQ. The CDR3 totals 13 residues. V lost 0 bases and J 3 bases, leaving 3 bases between the germline ends. The CDR3 DNA reads as TGCGCCAGCAGCTTGGCCCCTAATGAAAAACTGTTTTTT. It encodes CASSLAPNEKLFF.

The V call is TRBV4-3, the J call TRBJ1-6, with TRBD1 identical over 9 bases. The CDR3 runs 14 residues. The trim removed 4 bases at V and 13 bases at J, leaving 8 bases unmatched. CDR1 LGHNA and CDR2 YSLEER come from the germline V gene. The CDR3 loop reads CASSPGGQGRPLHF. CDR3 coding DNA: TGCGCCAGCAGCCCGGGAGGACAGGGGCGCCCCCTCCACTTT.

The chain links TRBV18 to TRBJ2-7; TRBD2 is a possible D gene (5 bases). The CDR3 contains 15 residues. Germline V gene sequence: CDR1 KGHSH, CDR2 LQKENI. The V end was cut by 3 bases, the J end by 0 bases, with 12 bases between. The CDR3 nucleotides are TGTGCCAGCTCACCTACTAGAAAGAGCTCCTACGAGCAGTACTTC. Protein product: CASSPTRKSSYEQYF.

Concerning this clone itself: Other DNA sequences in this sample translate to the same CDR3. The chain couples TRBV7-2 to TRBJ2-5; the match to TRBD2 covers 10 bases. Germline loops: CDR1 SGHTA, CDR2 FQGNSA. Unmatched junction bases numbered 4, after V lost 5 bases and J lost 4 bases. CDR3 size: 14 residues. The CDR3 loop is CASSPRTSGETQYF. The CDR3 DNA reads TGTGCCAGCAGCCCGCGGACTAGCGGAGAGACCCAGTACTTC.

The chain joins TRBV7-9 to TRBJ2-7; D not resolved. The ends were cut back, 0 bases at V and 4 bases at J, with 19 bases in the middle. The CDR3 spans 17 residues. Germline CDR1 SEHNR, CDR2 FQNEAQ (reference sequence). The CDR3, as DNA: TGTGCCAGCAGCTTAGCGGGCCAGAGCGTATCCACTTACGAGCAGTACTTC. Residues: CASSLAGQSVSTYEQYF.

This rearrangement joins TRBV14 to TRBJ1-2; no reliable D call. CDR1 is SGHDN, CDR2 FVKESK, per germline. The length of the CDR3 is 13 residues. Trimming cost V 4 bases and J 8 bases, with 14 bases left between them. CDR3 in DNA: TGTGCCAGCAGCCTTTGGATGGCATCCGGCTACACCTTC. This gives the protein CASSLWMASGYTF. Full variable domain (remainder filled in from reference TRBV14 and TRBJ1-2): EAGVTQFPSHSVIEKGQTVTLRCDPISGHDNLYWYRRVMGKEIKFLLHFVKESKQDESGMPNNRFLAERTGGTYSTLKVQPAELEDSGVYFCASSLWMASGYTFGSGTRLTVV.

The chain combines TRBV28 with TRBJ2-2; D remains ambiguous. Germline V gives CDR1 MDHEN, CDR2 SYDVKM. CDR3 length: 13 residues. Trimming removed 2 bases at V and 4 bases at J, with 5 bases between. The CDR3: CASSLEFTGELFF. Here the CDR3 DNA reads TGTGCCAGCAGTTTAGAATTCACCGGGGAGCTGTTTTTT. The full variable domain, its missing parts supplied by reference TRBV28 and TRBJ2-2, is DVKVTQSSRYLVKRTGEKVFLECVQDMDHENMFWYRQDPGLGLRLIYFSYDVKMKEKGDIPEGYSVSREKKERFSLILESASTNQTSMYLCASSLEFTGELFFGEGSRLTVL.

The gene calls are TRBV11-3 and TRBJ1-1; no clear D. CDR3 length: 15 residues. Germline values: CDR1 SGHNT, CDR2 YENEEA. The V end lost 1 base, the J end lost 0 bases, and 9 bases lay between the germline ends. The CDR3 DNA reads as TGTGCCAGCAGCTTAGGGGGTTCCATGAACACTGAAGCTTTCTTT. This translates into CASSLGGSMNTEAFF.

This CDR3 is CASSVQARGYTF. The CDR3 coding sequence is TGTGCCAGCAGCGTACAGGCGAGGGGCTACACCTTC. V usage is TRBV9 and J usage is TRBJ1-2; D remains unclear. The length of the CDR3 is 12 residues. Germline assignment: CDR1 SGDLS and CDR2 YYNGEE. The V end was cut by 1 base, the J end by 8 bases, with 9 bases between.

This clone came up a few times. The chain carries TRBV6-1 and TRBJ2-7; D is ambiguous. The germline V gene encodes CDR1 MNHNS and CDR2 SASEGT. Trimming shortened V by 3 bases and J by 6 bases, and 12 bases separated the two germline ends. The CDR3 consists of 13 residues. CDR3 coding DNA: TGTGCCAGCAGTGATTGGCCCTTCCCCGAGCAGTACTTC. This codes for CASSDWPFPEQYF.

This sequence joins TRBV7-2 and TRBJ2-7, with no clear D. Per the germline V gene, CDR1 is SGHTA and CDR2 is FQGNSA. V lost 6 bases and J 6 bases, leaving 12 bases between the germline ends. The CDR3 loop spans 12 amino acids. CDR3 region: CASSSLTLEQYF. The CDR3 DNA sequence: TGTGCCAGCAGTTCCCTGACGCTCGAGCAGTACTTC.

The genes are TRBV6-5 and TRBJ2-7, with D unclear. Per the germline V gene, CDR1 is MNHEY and CDR2 is SVGAGI. Trimming removed 8 bases from V and 4 bases from J, with 15 bases in between. The CDR3 runs 13 residues. CDR3 nucleotide sequence: TGTGCCAGCCAAAAGGGAATTTGGTACGAGCAGTACTTC. Its translation is CASQKGIWYEQYF.

The gene calls are TRBV6-5 and TRBJ1-2; D is perhaps TRBD1 (6 bases). CDR3 length equals 13 residues. Trimming shortened V by 6 bases and J by 2 bases, and 10 bases separated the two germline ends. From germline, CDR1 is MNHEY and CDR2 SVGAGI. The CDR3 coding sequence is TGTGCCAGCAGAAGAGGGGGAAACTATGGCTACACCTTC. It codes for CASRRGGNYGYTF.

The V and J genes are TRBV19 and TRBJ2-1; D might be TRBD2 (6 bases). Germline values: CDR1 LNHDA, CDR2 SQIVND (reference sequence). This CDR3 is 13 amino acids long. Trimming shortened V by 3 bases and J by 5 bases, and 8 bases separated the two germline ends. The CDR3 DNA sequence: TGTGCCAGTAGTATTTGGACTAACAATGAGCAGTTCTTC. Translating it yields CASSIWTNNEQFF. The whole variable domain, remainder taken from reference TRBV19 and TRBJ2-1, is DGGITQSPKYLFRKEGQNVTLSCEQNLNHDAMYWYRQDPGQGLRLIYYSQIVNDFQKGDIAEGYSVSREKKESFPLTVTSAQKNPTAFYLCASSIWTNNEQFFGPGTRLTVL.

The chain carries TRBV5-4 and TRBJ2-5; D is unresolved. V lost 0 bases to trimming and J lost 5 bases, with 11 bases between them. CDR3 length: 14 residues. CDR1 and CDR2 (germline): SGHNT, YYREEE (reference sequence). The CDR3 nucleotides are TGTGCCAGCAGCTTGGGGCCTTCTTCGGAGACCCAGTACTTC. As protein: CASSLGPSSETQYF.

The chain links TRBV19 to TRBJ1-2; 9 bases are a match to TRBD1. Per germline, CDR1 LNHDA and CDR2 SQIVND (reference sequence). The CDR3 spans 14 residues. Trimming removed 5 bases from V and 6 bases from J; junction bases left unmatched: 7. The CDR3, as DNA: TGTGCCAGTAGTCTACAGGGGGCGACTCATGGCTACACCTTC. Translation gives CASSLQGATHGYTF.

The V gene is TRBV10-3, the J gene TRBJ2-5, with TRBD2 as a possible D gene (7 bases). CDR3 size: 11 residues. Germline CDR1 reads ENHRY; CDR2 reads SYGVKD. V was cut by 9 bases and J by 5 bases, with 10 bases left in between. CDR3 nucleotide sequence: TGTGCCATAGGGAGGGGGGAGACCCAGTACTTC. Its protein product is CAIGRGETQYF.

The chain's CDR3 is CASSLGQGYSNQPQHF. In DNA, the CDR3 is TGTGCCAGCAGCTTAGGACAGGGGTATAGCAATCAGCCCCAGCATTTT. The chain joins TRBV7-2 to TRBJ1-5; TRBD1 matches at 8 bases. Germline-derived CDR1 and CDR2 are SGHTA and FQGNSA. CDR3 length: 16 amino acids. V gave up 1 base and J gave up 0 bases; unmatched junction bases: 2.

This chain's CDR3 is CASRPGGGRSEAFF. CDR3 bases: TGTGCCAGCAGACCCGGAGGGGGGCGGTCTGAAGCTTTCTTT. The chain combines TRBV28 with TRBJ1-1; D is perhaps TRBD1 (6 bases). Deletions cut 6 bases from V and 6 bases from J, with 17 bases between. Germline loops: CDR1 MDHEN, CDR2 SYDVKM. The CDR3 runs to 14 residues.

The J gene is TRBJ2-7, the V gene TRBV18; D is uncertain. This CDR3 spans 11 amino acids. Germline V gene sequence: CDR1 KGHSH, CDR2 LQKENI. Trimming took 6 bases from V and 4 from J, leaving 7 bases between them. The CDR3 loop is CASSNEYEQYF. The CDR3 nucleotides read TGTGCCAGCTCGAACGAGTACGAGCAGTACTTC.

This clone was recorded once. The chain links TRBV7-2 to TRBJ2-5, with unresolved D. Germline values: CDR1 SGHTA, CDR2 FQGNSA. The CDR3 is made up of 15 amino acids. Trimming took 5 bases from V and 2 from J, leaving 15 bases between them. The CDR3 nucleotides are TGTGCCAGCAGCCCCGGAACGCTCGGACAAGAGACCCAGTACTTC. It yields the protein CASSPGTLGQETQYF.

V and J are TRBV6-1 and TRBJ1-4, with 7 bases fitting TRBD1. Germline lookup yields CDR1 MNHNS and CDR2 SASEGT. This CDR3 has 14 residues. V lost 8 bases and J lost 6; bases outside the gene matches: 9. CDR3 bases: TGTGCCAGCCGAACAGGGGCAAGCGATGAAAAACTGTTTTTT. It translates to CASRTGASDEKLFF.